This T cell receptor beta chain was retrieved from a study of tumor-infiltrating lymphocytes in localized non-small cell lung cancer (dated by TCRdb to the early 2020s). Context from the whole study: Patients whose samples were collected after neoadjuvant chemotherapy, as well as both smokers and never-smokers and several histologies, were included in the cohort. Each patient contributed resected tumor tissue and uninvolved lung tissue from the same patient, described as non-adjacent to the tumor. TCR sequencing was one of several integrated assays, alongside flow cytometry, multiplex immunofluorescence, RNA-seq, exome sequencing and proteomics, applied to the same patients. The overall ICON cohort comprised fewer than 170 surgical patients with localized non-small cell lung cancer whose tumors were resected. For roughly 55 patients, immunoSEQ T-cell fraction was compared between paired tumor and uninvolved lung.

ICON enrollment began in the first half of 2016, and the last patient was enrolled in late 2018. A subcohort of under 90 patients provided fresh tumor and matched uninvolved tissue for in-depth immune analyses, with TCR sequencing among those analyses. TCR sequencing was performed on DNA isolated from bulk tissue, without cell sorting. The investigation overall reported the following: Assay coverage varied across patients depending on available tissue quantity, so only a subset of the cohort had TCR sequencing. No difference in TCR-derived T-cell fraction was observed between the flow cytometry-defined immunotypes IM1 (good prognosis) and IM2 (poor prognosis). Tumor T-cell fraction from TCR sequencing was not associated with recurrence-free survival (p = 0.61). TCRbeta sequencing supported higher T cell infiltration in tumors than in uninvolved lung tissue, consistent with immunofluorescence CD3 counts. Because different pieces of the same tissue were used for different assays, technical variation could not be separated from intratumor heterogeneity.

The T-cell fraction in tumor and uninvolved lung tissue was provided by TCR sequencing with the immunoSEQ assay. As for how the authors treated the data: For survival analysis, patients were divided into high (upper tertile) and low (lower two tertiles) T-cell fraction groups, which were compared by log-rank test. A signed-rank test was used to test paired tumor versus uninvolved lung differences in T-cell fraction. TCRdb holds this immuneACCESS table with in-frame rearrangements only. Some clones are missing; in checked studies, unresolved V genes explain under half, and the rest has no known cause. Clonal size and the V and J genes are those of that table, whereas D and trimming came from the DNA. The sample table contains over 15,000 clones; only one count was recorded for about three quarters of them. Approximately 6% of the sample is held by the ten biggest clonotypes. A remark on this clone: Its antigen is not yet known. Base qualities were left out, and no much larger clone turns up one base away.

The CDR3 numbers 14 residues from cysteine through phenylalanine. Only the CDR3 DNA is retained, 42 bases long and in frame from the first base. From the germline V gene, CDR1 is LGHNT and CDR2 is FRNRAP. V is clipped by 6 bases and J by 3 bases, and the sequence between their germline boundaries is 11 bases long. Sequenced material: lung tumor tissue. The chain joins TRBV12-5 to TRBJ1-4; confidence is insufficient to name the D gene. This TCR was recovered from a human donor with non-small cell lung cancer. The DNA is TGTGCTAGTGGCCCGACAAGTCCTAATGAAAAACTGTTTTTT. It specifies CASGPTSPNEKLFF.